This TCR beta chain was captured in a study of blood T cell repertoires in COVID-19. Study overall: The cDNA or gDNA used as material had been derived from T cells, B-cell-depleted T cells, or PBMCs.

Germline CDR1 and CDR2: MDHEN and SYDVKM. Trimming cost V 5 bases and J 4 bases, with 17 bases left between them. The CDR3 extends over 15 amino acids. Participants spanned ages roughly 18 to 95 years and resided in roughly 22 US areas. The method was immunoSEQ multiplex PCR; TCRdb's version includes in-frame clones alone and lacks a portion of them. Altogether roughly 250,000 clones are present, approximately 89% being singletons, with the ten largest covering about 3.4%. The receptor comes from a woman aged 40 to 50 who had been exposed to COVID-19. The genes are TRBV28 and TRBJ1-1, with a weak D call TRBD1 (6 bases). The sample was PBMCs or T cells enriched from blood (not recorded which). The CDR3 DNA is TGTGCCAGCAGTGCGGCGGGGGGCCTGAGCACTGAAGCTTTCTTT. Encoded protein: CASSAAGGLSTEAFF.